This is a list of T cell receptor beta chains from one sample in a study of T-cell memory formation after mild COVID-19. TCRdb re-derived calls from the 5' RACE reads in MiXCR, one entry per CDR3 protein. The repertoire includes 130,000 to 150,000 distinct CDR3 sequences, around 5.8% of them detected once, and about 2% sits in the top ten. The sequenced sample consisted of PBMCs or a T cell subset sorted from them (not recorded which). The source is an adult woman who had mild COVID-19 (a few samples of this study predate the infection). Cell type and time point are not known. The CDR3 runs from the conserved cysteine through the conserved F or W. Each record gives: D gene, J gene, V gene, clone size, CDR3 protein, CDR3 DNA. D genes are given only for firm matches. Not every row has a clone size; where given, it reads once, few, many or a size class.

D: NA; J: TRBJ1-2; V: TRBV4-1; size: once; CDR3: CASSQARGYGYTF; DNA: TGCGCCAGCAGCCAAGCAAGGGGCTATGGCTACACCTTC
D: NA; J: TRBJ2-3; V: TRBV5-1; size: few; CDR3: CASSLASASLATDTQYF; DNA: TGCGCCAGCAGCTTGGCCAGCGCTAGCCTAGCCACAGATACGCAGTATTTT
D: NA; J: TRBJ1-4; V: TRBV5-1; size: NA; CDR3: CASSLSSSSTNEKLFF; DNA: TGCGCCAGCAGCTTGAGTAGCAGTTCCACTAATGAAAAACTGTTTTTT
D: TRBD1; J: TRBJ2-3; V: TRBV24-1; size: NA; CDR3: CATNPGQGAADTQYF; DNA: TGTGCCACCAATCCGGGACAGGGGGCAGCAGATACGCAGTATTTT
D: NA; J: TRBJ2-6; V: TRBV20-1; size: NA; CDR3: CSARTDSGANVLTF; DNA: TGCAGTGCACGGACGGACTCTGGGGCCAACGTCCTGACTTTC
D: NA; J: TRBJ1-1; V: TRBV6-1; size: many; CDR3: CASSGAGLGWTEAFF; DNA: TGTGCCAGCAGTGGGGCAGGGTTAGGATGGACTGAAGCTTTCTTT
D: NA; J: TRBJ1-1; V: TRBV3-1; size: many; CDR3: CASSQQGRGSTEAFF; DNA: TGTGCCAGCAGCCAACAGGGGCGGGGTAGCACTGAAGCTTTCTTT
D: TRBD2; J: TRBJ2-7; V: TRBV7-9; size: NA; CDR3: CASSQRLADYEQYF; DNA: TGTGCCAGCAGCCAACGACTAGCCGACTACGAGCAGTACTTC
D: TRBD2; J: TRBJ2-1; V: TRBV4-1; size: many; CDR3: CASSHVLGGEFF; DNA: TGCGCCAGCAGCCATGTTCTCGGGGGGGAGTTCTTC
D: NA; J: TRBJ1-3; V: TRBV7-9; size: few; CDR3: CASSFTYQQRRQHSGNTIYF; DNA: TGTGCCAGCAGCTTTACGTACCAACAGCGGCGCCAACACTCTGGAAACACCATATATTTT
D: TRBD2; J: TRBJ2-7; V: TRBV9; size: many; CDR3: CASSVGPGTSYEQYF; DNA: TGTGCCAGCAGCGTAGGCCCCGGGACTAGCTACGAGCAGTACTTC
D: TRBD2; J: TRBJ2-3; V: TRBV7-8; size: NA; CDR3: CASSPMGLAGASTDTQYF; DNA: TGTGCCAGCAGCCCAATGGGTCTAGCGGGCGCCAGCACAGATACGCAGTATTTT
D: NA; J: TRBJ2-1; V: TRBV11-2; size: many; CDR3: CASSSGPEQFF; DNA: TGTGCCAGCAGCTCGGGTCCTGAGCAGTTCTTC
D: NA; J: TRBJ1-6; V: TRBV6-5; size: few; CDR3: CASSYYGDRDSPLHF; DNA: TGTGCCAGCAGTTATTATGGGGATAGAGATTCACCCCTCCACTTT
D: NA; J: TRBJ2-5; V: TRBV11-2; size: many; CDR3: CASSSGATQYF; DNA: TGTGCCAGCAGCTCCGGCGCGACCCAGTACTTC
D: TRBD1; J: TRBJ1-6; V: TRBV14; size: NA; CDR3: CASSQNFPGQGDSPLHF; DNA: TGTGCCAGCAGCCAAAACTTTCCGGGACAGGGGGATTCACCCCTCCACTTT
D: NA; J: TRBJ2-3; V: TRBV7-2; size: many; CDR3: CASSPRGGLGADTQYF; DNA: TGTGCCAGCAGCCCTAGGGGGGGCTTGGGGGCAGATACGCAGTATTTT
D: TRBD1; J: TRBJ1-1; V: TRBV24-1; size: few; CDR3: CATTQGRFTEAFF; DNA: TGTGCCACCACACAGGGGCGATTCACTGAAGCTTTCTTT
D: TRBD2; J: TRBJ2-3; V: TRBV9; size: many; CDR3: CASSVSTGGRDTQYF; DNA: TGTGCCAGCAGCGTCTCGACGGGAGGACGAGATACGCAGTATTTT
D: TRBD1; J: TRBJ2-1; V: TRBV20-1; size: NA; CDR3: CSAREGQGGSGEQFF; DNA: TGCAGTGCTAGGGAGGGACAGGGTGGTTCGGGTGAGCAGTTCTTC
D: NA; J: TRBJ1-2; V: TRBV3-1; size: many; CDR3: CASSQGSGTYGYTF; DNA: TGTGCCAGCAGCCAAGGATCTGGGACCTATGGCTACACCTTC
D: NA; J: TRBJ2-7; V: TRBV19; size: few; CDR3: CASKDSGQGGYEQYF; DNA: TGTGCCAGTAAGGACTCCGGGCAGGGAGGCTACGAGCAGTACTTC
D: NA; J: TRBJ2-1; V: TRBV29-1; size: many; CDR3: CSVRATIFEQFF; DNA: TGCAGCGTTCGGGCTACTATCTTTGAGCAGTTCTTC
D: TRBD1; J: TRBJ1-2; V: TRBV20-1; size: few; CDR3: CSAVQGAGDYGYTF; DNA: TGCAGTGCCGTACAGGGGGCCGGGGACTATGGCTACACCTTC
D: NA; J: TRBJ2-5; V: TRBV7-2; size: few; CDR3: CASSLLKTQYF; DNA: TGTGCCAGCAGCTTGTTGAAGACCCAGTACTTC
D: NA; J: TRBJ1-4; V: TRBV7-2; size: few; CDR3: CASSLRLIGEKLFF; DNA: TGTGCCAGCAGCTTAAGACTGATTGGGGAAAAACTGTTTTTT
D: NA; J: TRBJ1-2; V: TRBV5-4; size: many; CDR3: CASSFPSEEGYTF; DNA: TGTGCCAGCAGCTTCCCTTCAGAGGAAGGCTACACCTTC
D: TRBD1; J: TRBJ2-3; V: TRBV19; size: few; CDR3: CASSPLPTGRTDTQYF; DNA: TGTGCCAGTAGTCCTCTCCCGACAGGGCGGACAGATACGCAGTATTTT
D: TRBD1; J: TRBJ2-4; V: TRBV20-1; size: many; CDR3: CSAPPRQGIAKNIQYF; DNA: TGCAGTGCTCCGCCCCGACAGGGGATAGCCAAAAACATTCAGTACTTC
D: NA; J: TRBJ1-6; V: TRBV6-2/TRBV6-3; size: NA; CDR3: CASSYSQQSSYNSPLHF; DNA: TGTGCCAGCAGTTACAGTCAGCAGAGCTCCTATAATTCACCCCTCCACTTT
D: TRBD2; J: TRBJ2-7; V: TRBV19; size: NA; CDR3: CASSSIQRGYEQYF; DNA: TGTGCCAGTAGTTCCATACAGCGGGGCTACGAGCAGTACTTC
D: TRBD2; J: TRBJ2-3; V: TRBV30; size: NA; CDR3: CAWSASGVGTDTQYF; DNA: TGTGCCTGGAGTGCTAGCGGGGTGGGCACAGATACGCAGTATTTT
D: TRBD2; J: TRBJ2-7; V: TRBV3-1; size: many; CDR3: CASSQEATSGRYEQYF; DNA: TGTGCCAGCAGCCAAGAGGCGACTAGCGGTAGATACGAGCAGTACTTC
D: TRBD1; J: TRBJ1-2; V: TRBV7-8; size: few; CDR3: CAGQGDYGYTF; DNA: TGTGCCGGACAGGGAGACTATGGCTACACCTTC
D: NA; J: TRBJ2-6; V: TRBV3-1; size: NA; CDR3: CASSQVRPSGANVLTF; DNA: TGTGCCAGCAGCCAAGTCCGGCCCTCTGGGGCCAACGTCCTGACTTTC
D: TRBD1; J: TRBJ1-4; V: TRBV7-9; size: NA; CDR3: CAIPGGEKLFF; DNA: TGTGCCATTCCAGGGGGTGAAAAACTGTTTTTT
D: TRBD1; J: TRBJ2-7; V: TRBV30; size: many; CDR3: CAWSSGGQISGEQYF; DNA: TGTGCCTGGAGCTCAGGGGGCCAAATATCGGGCGAGCAGTACTTC
D: NA; J: TRBJ1-3; V: TRBV5-1; size: NA; CDR3: CASSSEGSGNTIYF; DNA: TGCGCCAGCAGCTCCGAGGGATCTGGAAACACCATATATTTT
D: TRBD1; J: TRBJ1-4; V: TRBV4-1; size: few; CDR3: CASSRTGGDEKLFF; DNA: TGCGCCAGCAGCCGGACAGGGGGCGATGAAAAACTGTTTTTT
D: TRBD2; J: TRBJ2-1; V: TRBV4-2; size: many; CDR3: CASSQVGLAGGRGNEQFF; DNA: TGTGCCAGCAGCCAAGTGGGACTAGCGGGGGGCCGGGGGAATGAGCAGTTCTTC
D: NA; J: TRBJ1-2; V: TRBV11-2; size: few; CDR3: CASSLDPTYGYTF; DNA: TGTGCCAGCAGCTTAGATCCTACCTATGGCTACACCTTC
D: TRBD1; J: TRBJ1-1; V: TRBV7-8; size: NA; CDR3: CASSLTTGRTVTEAFF; DNA: TGTGCCAGCAGCTTGACGACAGGGAGGACTGTTACTGAAGCTTTCTTT
D: NA; J: TRBJ1-1; V: TRBV7-9; size: many; CDR3: CASSLILLGDTEAFF; DNA: TGTGCCAGCAGCTTAATTCTTCTGGGGGACACTGAAGCTTTCTTT
D: TRBD1; J: TRBJ1-1; V: TRBV5-5; size: few; CDR3: CASSLVSGGRTNTEAFF; DNA: TGTGCCAGCAGCTTGGTGTCAGGGGGCAGAACGAACACTGAAGCTTTCTTT
D: TRBD1; J: TRBJ2-7; V: TRBV7-2; size: many; CDR3: CASSPPIGTGPSF; DNA: TGTGCCAGCAGCCCCCCGATAGGGACAGGACCCTCCTTC
D: NA; J: TRBJ1-6; V: TRBV20-1; size: few; CDR3: CSATPDSYNSPLHF; DNA: TGCAGTGCCACCCCGGACAGCTATAATTCACCCCTCCACTTT
D: TRBD1; J: TRBJ1-6; V: TRBV7-6; size: NA; CDR3: CASSSRRDRNSPLHF; DNA: TGTGCCAGCAGCTCCCGCCGGGACAGAAATTCACCCCTCCACTTT
D: NA; J: TRBJ2-5; V: TRBV7-6; size: many; CDR3: CASSFETGRGGETQYF; DNA: TGTGCCAGCAGCTTCGAGACAGGAAGGGGTGGGGAGACCCAGTACTTC
D: NA; J: TRBJ2-2; V: TRBV15; size: many; CDR3: CATSRLNTGELFF; DNA: TGTGCCACCAGCAGGTTGAACACCGGGGAGCTGTTTTTT
D: NA; J: TRBJ2-3; V: TRBV12-3/TRBV12-4; size: many; CDR3: CASSFLWDTDTQYF; DNA: TGTGCCAGCAGTTTCCTTTGGGACACAGATACGCAGTATTTT
D: TRBD2; J: TRBJ2-1; V: TRBV7-7; size: many; CDR3: CASSLGRGGHNEQFF; DNA: TGTGCCAGCAGCTTAGGGCGCGGGGGACACAATGAGCAGTTCTTC